The sequence of this TCR beta chain was determined in a study of blood T cells in healthy people across ages. Overall study: T cells yielded about one barcoded beta molecule per two cells through template switching.

V gave up 4 bases and J gave up 4 bases; unmatched junction bases: 3. The CDR3 length is 15 residues. CDR1 SGHRS and CDR2 YFSETQ come from the germline V gene. The use of a sample-barcoded 5' primer and a J-beta primer mix characterized a second PCR of about 6 to 11 cycles. TCRdb re-called the 5' RACE reads through MiXCR, storing one row per CDR3 protein. The sample contains 720,000 or so distinct CDR3 sequences, around two fifths of which appear only once. This chain uses TRBV5-1 with TRBJ2-3; TRBD2 matches at 13 bases. This TCR came from a man older than 75 in good health. Sequenced material: blood. CDR3 DNA sequence: TGCGCCAGCAGCCCTACTAGCGGGGGGGCAGATACGCAGTATTTT. Translating it yields CASSPTSGGADTQYF. Looking up the rest from reference TRBV5-1 and TRBJ2-3 gives the full variable domain: KAGVTQTPRYLIKTRGQQVTLSCSPISGHRSVSWYQQTPGQGLQFLFEYFSETQRNKGNFPGRFSGRQFSNSRSEMNVSTLELGDSALYLCASSPTSGGADTQYFGPGTRLTVL.